The 2 T cell receptor beta chains below all came from one sample that was sequenced in a study of blood T cell repertoires in COVID-19. Clones were sequenced by immunoSEQ multiplex PCR, and TCRdb holds only the in-frame ones, with some missing. In the table there are some 260,000 clones, 88% of which are singletons. Sequencing was performed on peripheral blood. The receptors originated from a woman aged 40 to 55 who had recovered from COVID-19.

The CDR3 region has the DNA TGTGCCAGCAGCAAACGCGCGGGGGGCAGTGAAAAACTGTTTTTT. Its translation is CASSKRAGGSEKLFF. The chain is built from TRBV28 and TRBJ1-4; D possibly corresponds to TRBD1 (6 bases). This CDR3 has 15 residues. Looked up from germline, CDR1 is MDHEN and CDR2 is SYDVKM. V lost 6 bases and J lost 7, with 18 bases in between.

The J gene is TRBJ2-7, the V gene TRBV5-3, with 16 bases aligning to TRBD2. TRBV5-3 is given ORF status, its function remaining uncertain. The CDR3 consists of 16 residues. Trimming at V came to 4 bases and at J to 5 bases, leaving 6 bases not matched to a gene. The CDR3 sequence is CARSPGLAGGPDEQYV. DNA of the CDR3: TGTGCCAGAAGCCCGGGACTAGCGGGAGGGCCTGACGAGCAGTACGTC.